Listed below are T cell receptor beta chains from one sample, sequenced in a study of OX40 agonist ivuxolimab in advanced cancers. TCRdb keeps only in-frame clones here, not all; method: immunoSEQ multiplex PCR. This table holds 80,000 to 100,000 clones, approximately 94% found once. The source was CD4+ or CD8+ T cells sorted from blood, collected in a trial of the OX40 agonist ivuxolimab. These receptors were obtained from an adult with an advanced solid tumor such as melanoma, head and neck, liver or kidney cancer. The CDR3 runs from the conserved cysteine through the conserved F or W. Each record gives: clone size, D gene, J gene, V gene, CDR3 DNA, CDR3 protein. A D gene is named only where the DNA matches it firmly. Some rows have no size entry. The others give once, few or many, or a class for an expanded clone.

>-|TRBD2|TRBJ2-1|TRBV5-1
TGCGCCAGCAGCTTGGAATTGGGAGGGAGGGGCTACAATGAGCAGTTCTTC
CASSLELGGRGYNEQFF
>-|TRBD2|TRBJ2-7|TRBV27
TGTGCCAGCAGTTGGGTAGCGGGAGGTTACGAGCAGTACTTC
CASSWVAGGYEQYF
>-|TRBD1|TRBJ2-1|TRBV5-1
TGCGCCAGCAGCTTCGGACAGGGGCACACGTTCTTC
CASSFGQGHTFF
>-|-|TRBJ2-7|TRBV19
TGTGCCAGTAGTTCCTCCTGGGGTTACGAGCAGTACTTC
CASSSSWGYEQYF
>-|-|TRBJ1-5|TRBV5-1
TGCGCCAGCAGCTTGGGAGGGGGTCGTCCCCAGCATTTT
CASSLGGGRPQHF
>-|-|TRBJ2-7|TRBV11-2
TGTGCCAGCAGCCGTCGACAAGAACCGTACTTC
CASSRRQEPYF
>-|-|TRBJ1-2|TRBV25-1
TGTGCCAGCAGTGCCGGTTCTGGGGCGAGCTATGGCTACACCTTC
CASSAGSGASYGYTF
>-|-|TRBJ2-7|TRBV21-1
TGTGCCAGCAGCAATCCGAGGTTCCGGGAAACGCAGTACTTC
CASSNPRFRETQYF
>-|-|TRBJ2-1|TRBV2
TGTGCCAGCAGTATAGAAACAGGGAATGAGCAGTTCTTC
CASSIETGNEQFF
>-|-|TRBJ2-1|TRBV2
TGTGCCAGCACGGGCAATGAGCAGTTCTTC
CASTGNEQFF
>-|TRBD1|TRBJ1-4|TRBV30
TGTGCCTGGAGCGCCGGCCCTGCGACAGGGGGTTTGAAACTGTTTTTT
CAWSAGPATGGLKLFF
>-|-|TRBJ2-2|TRBV20-1
TGCAGTGCTAGAGATGCCGGGGAGCTGTTTTTT
CSARDAGELFF
>-|TRBD1|TRBJ1-1|TRBV2
TGTGCCATCGAACGATGGGCAGGGGGCAATCGGGACACTGAAGCTTTCTTT
CAIERWAGGNRDTEAFF
>-|-|TRBJ2-5|TRBV11-2
TGTGCCAGCGCCTTAGCTAGGGCATACCAAGAGACCCAGTACTTC
CASALARAYQETQYF
>-|TRBD1|TRBJ2-6|TRBV12-5
TGTGCTAGTGGTTCCTCGGGACAGCGGAGCTCTGGGGCCAACGTCCTGACTTTC
CASGSSGQRSSGANVLTF
>-|-|TRBJ1-5|TRBV27
TGTGCCAGCAGTTTCGGAGATAGCAATCAGCCCCAGCATTTT
CASSFGDSNQPQHF
>-|TRBD2|TRBJ2-1|TRBV27
TGTGCCAGCAGTCTAGCGGCCCCCTCCTACAATGAGCAGTTCTTC
CASSLAAPSYNEQFF
>-|-|TRBJ2-1|TRBV6-5
TGTGCCAGCTCAACGGGTAGCCAGAATGAGCAGTTCTTC
CASSTGSQNEQFF
>few|-|TRBJ1-6|TRBV5-1
TGCGCCAGCAGCTTGGGCGGCAGCTCCTATAATTCACCCCTCCACTTT
CASSLGGSSYNSPLHF
>-|-|TRBJ2-1|TRBV2
TGTGCCAGCAGATGGGGGGTAGGCCACTACAATGAGCAGTTCTTC
CASRWGVGHYNEQFF
>once|TRBD1|TRBJ1-4|TRBV11-2
TGTGCCAGCAGCTTAGAGGCAGGGGGCACTAATGAAAAACTGTTTTTT
CASSLEAGGTNEKLFF
>-|-|TRBJ1-3|TRBV2
TGTGCCGTACAGGGCTCTGGAAACACCATATATTTT
CAVQGSGNTIYF
>-|-|TRBJ2-7|TRBV28
TGTGCCAGCAAATTAACGGGTAGCTCCTACGAGCAGTACTTC
CASKLTGSSYEQYF
>-|-|TRBJ2-1|TRBV7-8
TGTGCCAGCAGCTTAGGCGGGGCCTCCTACAATGAGCAGTTCTTC
CASSLGGASYNEQFF
>-|TRBD1|TRBJ1-5|TRBV6-1
TGTGCCAGCAAACTGGACAGGGGAAGGCAGCCCCAGCATTTT
CASKLDRGRQPQHF
>-|-|TRBJ2-3|TRBV27
TGTGCCAGCAGTCGACACCTCCTCCCAGATACGCAGTATTTT
CASSRHLLPDTQYF
>-|TRBD1|TRBJ1-1|TRBV18
TGTGCCAGCTCACTGTCGACAGGGGGTTACACTGAAGCTTTCTTT
CASSLSTGGYTEAFF
>few|TRBD1|TRBJ2-2|TRBV9
TGTGCCAGCAGCCTATCGGGACAGGGGGCGACCGGGGAGCTGTTTTTT
CASSLSGQGATGELFF
>few|-|TRBJ2-1|TRBV10-2
TGCGCCAGCAGTGCGGCAGTTTACAATGAGCAGTTCTTC
CASSAAVYNEQFF
>-|-|TRBJ2-5|TRBV4-1
TGCGCCAGCAGCCAAGATCGCGGATACCTAGAGACCCAGTACTTC
CASSQDRGYLETQYF
>-|-|TRBJ1-3|TRBV7-2
TGTGCCAGCAGCCAGGCGCGCGGAAACACCATATATTTT
CASSQARGNTIYF
>-|TRBD1|TRBJ1-6|TRBV5-1
TGCGCCAGCAGCTCGGGACAGGGCAGCTCCTATAATTCACCCCTCCACTTT
CASSSGQGSSYNSPLHF
>-|TRBD2|TRBJ2-5|TRBV7-2
TGTGCCAGCAGCCCCGGACTAGCGGGGCAATTAGAGACCCAGTACTTC
CASSPGLAGQLETQYF
>-|-|TRBJ1-2|TRBV5-3
TGTGCCAGAAGCTTGGGAATAGGGTACGGACGATCTAACTATGGCTACACCTTC
CARSLGIGYGRSNYGYTF
>-|-|TRBJ2-1|TRBV19
TGTGCCAGTAGATGGGGATCTGACGGGAATGAGCAGTTCTTC
CASRWGSDGNEQFF
>-|-|TRBJ2-3|TRBV7-2
TGTGCCAGCAGCTCCTCTTGGGGGGGCACAGATACGCAGTATTTT
CASSSSWGGTDTQYF
>few|-|TRBJ1-2|TRBV19
TGTGCCAGTAAGGTCTTGGGTAGCTATGGCTACACCTTC
CASKVLGSYGYTF
>once|-|TRBJ1-5|TRBV4-1
TGCGCCAGCAGCCCGGGACAAATAAGCAATCAGCCCCAGCATTTT
CASSPGQISNQPQHF
>few|TRBD2|TRBJ2-1|TRBV29-1
TGCAGCGTTGAAGGACTAGCGGGAGGGCCGGGAGGGAATGAGCAGTTCTTC
CSVEGLAGGPGGNEQFF
>-|TRBD2|TRBJ2-7|TRBV28
TGTGCCAGCAGTTCCATCAGAAGCGCGGGGGACCCCTACGAGCAGTACTTC
CASSSIRSAGDPYEQYF
>-|-|TRBJ1-2|TRBV29-1
TGCAGCGTTGACTCCAGGTATGGCTACACCTTC
CSVDSRYGYTF
>-|-|TRBJ2-5|TRBV5-8
TGTGCCAGCAGCTTGGCCAGGGGTCGGGAGACCCAGTACTTC
CASSLARGRETQYF
>-|TRBD2|TRBJ2-3|TRBV28
TGTGCCAGCAGTCTAAGGACTAGCGGGAGTCTGAATACGCAGTATTTT
CASSLRTSGSLNTQYF
>-|TRBD2|TRBJ2-2|TRBV9
TGTGCCAGCAGCGTATCAGCGGGGCACACCGGGGAGCTGTTTTTT
CASSVSAGHTGELFF
>-|-|TRBJ2-3|TRBV6-6
TGTGCCAGCAGTTACTCAGGCAGCACAGATACGCAGTATTTT
CASSYSGSTDTQYF
>-|-|TRBJ1-6|TRBV7-8
TGTGCCAGCAATACGGGGAATTCACCCCTCCACTTT
CASNTGNSPLHF
>-|-|TRBJ1-1|TRBV19
TGTGCCAGTAGTTTCGGGGTTGAGGACACTGAAGCTTTCTTT
CASSFGVEDTEAFF
>-|-|TRBJ1-2|TRBV6-1
TGTGCCAGCAGTGAAGGACAACTGGACAGCGACTACTATGGCTACACCTTC
CASSEGQLDSDYYGYTF